The clone carrying this TCR beta chain was seen a handful of times. Its matching antigen is unknown. The data were taken from a study of cytomegalovirus exposure and HLA in healthy donors. As for the study in general: Within the Caucasian-associated ancestry cluster were 81% of the 350 to 400 genotyped donors. General observations from the study: The presence/absence work took it that sequencing depth was about the same across donors. There were some public TCRs occurring in many donors, but most TCR sequences were rare.

PCR amplification relied on 60 Vbeta primers (plus 13 Jbeta primers). Sequencing used immunoSEQ multiplex PCR; TCRdb keeps in-frame clones, though not all of them. Seen here are about 240,000 clones, roughly 81% observed once, and the top ten hold about 0.22%. This clonotype originated in a girl aged 2 to 10 in good health and CMV-seronegative. Sequencing was carried out using PBMCs.

In nucleotides, the CDR3 is TGTGCCATCAGGATGACTAGCGGGACACCCACCGGGGAGCTGTTTTTT. Amino acid sequence: CAIRMTSGTPTGELFF. The chain combines TRBV10-3 with TRBJ2-2; 11 bases are a match to TRBD2. The CDR3 is 16 amino acids. The V segment lost 6 bases and the J segment 4 bases; nucleotides outside the gene matches: 7. In germline, CDR1 is ENHRY, CDR2 SYGVKD.